This T cell receptor (beta chain) was identified in a study of regulatory T cells in long-lasting Graves disease. Time point given: newly diagnosed GD, antithyroid drugs for less than 3 months. RNA extracted from PBMCs served as the sequencing template. TCR beta libraries were built with iRepertoire HTBI primers and Arm-PCR of CDR3 regions. TCRdb called the multiplex PCR reads again in MiXCR, with one record for every CDR3 protein. The profile shows approximately 350,000 distinct CDR3 sequences, roughly 17% of them singletons. Findings and limits, study-wide: Persistent Graves' cases showed lower TCR diversity than newly diagnosed cases.

This clonotype was seen repeatedly, ten times or more. What it binds is not known. Separately, the same data were catalogued under a study of T cells in Graves' hyperthyroidism and ophthalmopathy. That source notes: Carried out on the TCR CDR3, a first-round RT-PCR used the HTBI primer set.

Sample: peripheral blood mononuclear cells (PBMCs), taken at new diagnosis, from a patient treated with antithyroid drugs. This sequence was found in a man in his forties with Graves disease.

The CDR3 reads CASEGTERQDVSSYEQYF. The CDR3 coding sequence is TGTGCCAGCGAAGGGACGGAGAGACAAGACGTGAGCTCCTACGAGCAGTACTTC. The V and J genes are TRBV7-9 and TRBJ2-7; tentatively, D is TRBD1 or TRBD2 (5 bases each). The CDR3 has 18 residues. Trimming left V 8 bases short and J 0 bases short, with 26 bases between. Germline assignment: CDR1 SEHNR and CDR2 FQNEAQ (reference sequence).